The 5 T cell receptor beta chains given below trace back to one sample, sequenced in a study of blood T cell repertoires in COVID-19. This table comes from immunoSEQ multiplex PCR, and its TCRdb copy is limited to in-frame clones, with some not included. The top ten hold 10% to 15% of the sample, which has about 150,000 clones, over 75% seen once. Sequenced material: peripheral blood. Receptors originate from a man in his late teens or twenties with COVID-19, enrolled during active disease.

The J gene is TRBJ1-2, the V gene TRBV27; D is undetermined. The CDR3 contains 14 residues. V was shortened by 7 bases and J by 2 bases, with 14 bases between the two germline ends. Germline loops: CDR1 MNHEY, CDR2 SMNVEV (reference sequence). The CDR3 is CASTFLGSNYGYTF. DNA for the CDR3: TGTGCCAGCACCTTCCTCGGGTCCAACTATGGCTACACCTTC.

This clone came up once. This chain joins TRBV7-8 and TRBJ2-1; 7 bases line up with TRBD2. This CDR3 has 18 residues. Germline V lookup: CDR1 SGHVS, CDR2 FQNEAQ. V shed 5 bases, J shed 6 bases, and the junction held 19 bases outside the gene matches. Here the CDR3 reads CASSRSLSIAGVFNEQFF. CDR3 bases: TGTGCCAGCAGCCGCTCCCTTAGCATAGCGGGCGTATTCAATGAGCAGTTCTTC.

J is TRBJ2-7 and V is TRBV5-1; 9 bases map to TRBD1. The germline CDR1 and CDR2 sequences are SGHRS and YFSETQ. V was pared by 4 bases and J by 2 bases, with 7 bases of the junction left unmatched. This CDR3 is built from 15 residues. CDR3 DNA sequence: TGCGCCAGCAGCGGGGGGACAGGGAACCCCTACGAGCAGTACTTC. This encodes CASSGGTGNPYEQYF.

This sequence joins TRBV27 and TRBJ2-7; weak D call: TRBD1 (7 bases). Between the trimmed V and J ends, which lost 2 bases and 5 bases, there was a span of 13 bases. This CDR3 contains 14 residues. Per germline, CDR1 MNHEY and CDR2 SMNVEV (reference sequence). The CDR3 region has the DNA TGTGCCAGCAGTTTAGGGCAGGGGGGACACGAGCAGTACTTC. Its translation: CASSLGQGGHEQYF.

The gene calls are TRBV9 and TRBJ2-7, with TRBD1 identical over 9 bases. The CDR3 consists of 13 residues. Germline V gene data show CDR1 as SGDLS and CDR2 as YYNGEE. Trimming cost V 4 bases and J 7 bases; bases outside gene matches: 6. The CDR3 spells CASSKQGAREQYF. DNA of the CDR3: TGTGCCAGCAGCAAACAGGGGGCGAGGGAGCAGTACTTC.